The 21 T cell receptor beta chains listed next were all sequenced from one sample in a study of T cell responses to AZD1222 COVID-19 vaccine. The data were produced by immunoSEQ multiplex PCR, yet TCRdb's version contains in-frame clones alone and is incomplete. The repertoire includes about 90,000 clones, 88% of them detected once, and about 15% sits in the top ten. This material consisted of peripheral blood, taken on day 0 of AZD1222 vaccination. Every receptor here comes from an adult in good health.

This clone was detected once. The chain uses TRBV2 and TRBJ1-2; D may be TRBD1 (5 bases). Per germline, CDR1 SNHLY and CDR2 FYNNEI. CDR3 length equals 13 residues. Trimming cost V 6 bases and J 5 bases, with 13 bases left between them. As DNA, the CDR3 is TGTGCCAGCAGCCAGGGTTCTGGGTATGGCTACACCTTC. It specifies CASSQGSGYGYTF.

In DNA form, the CDR3 reads TGTGCCAGCAGTTTAGGGGGAAGGATCTCACCCCTCCACTTT. It is translated as CASSLGGRISPLHF. V is TRBV28 and J is TRBJ1-6; weak D call: TRBD1 (5 bases). The ends were cut back, 2 bases at V and 10 bases at J, with 12 bases in the middle. This CDR3 has 14 amino acids. The germline CDR1 and CDR2 sequences are MDHEN and SYDVKM. The variable domain in full, completed from reference TRBV28 and TRBJ1-6, reads DVKVTQSSRYLVKRTGEKVFLECVQDMDHENMFWYRQDPGLGLRLIYFSYDVKMKEKGDIPEGYSVSREKKERFSLILESASTNQTSMYLCASSLGGRISPLHFGNGTRLTVT.

CDR3 amino acids: CASSPGRGQRVNTEAFF. CDR3 bases: TGTGCCAGCTCACCAGGCAGGGGGCAAAGGGTGAACACTGAAGCTTTCTTT. The rearrangement uses TRBV18 and TRBJ1-1; the match to TRBD1 covers 8 bases. V dropped 2 bases and J dropped 0; count of bases not matched to a gene: 8. Looked up from germline, CDR1 is KGHSH and CDR2 is LQKENI. The CDR3 consists of 17 residues.

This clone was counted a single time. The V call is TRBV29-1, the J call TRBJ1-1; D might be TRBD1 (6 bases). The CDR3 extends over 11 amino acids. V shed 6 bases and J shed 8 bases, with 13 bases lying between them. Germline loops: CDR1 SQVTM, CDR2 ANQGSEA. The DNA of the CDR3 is TGCAGCGTGTCCGGGACAACCGAAGCTTTCTTT. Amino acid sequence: CSVSGTTEAFF.

The CDR3 DNA follows: TGTGCCAGCAGCTTAGATCGAATCGGGGAGCTGTTTTTT. Protein: CASSLDRIGELFF. The chain employs TRBV11-2 and TRBJ2-2; no clear D. The CDR3 sequence is 13 residues long. The ends were cut back, 0 bases at V and 7 bases at J, with 6 bases in the middle. CDR1 and CDR2 (germline): SGHAT, FQNNGV.

CDR3 in DNA: TGCAGTGCTCAGGGTCCAGCTACGCAGTATTTT. Protein sequence: CSAQGPATQYF. This chain connects TRBV20-1 to TRBJ2-3; perhaps TRBD1 as D (5 bases). Germline V gene data show CDR1 as DFQATT and CDR2 as SNEGSKA (reference sequence). The CDR3 totals 11 residues. Trimming left V 5 bases short and J 8 bases short, with 11 bases between.

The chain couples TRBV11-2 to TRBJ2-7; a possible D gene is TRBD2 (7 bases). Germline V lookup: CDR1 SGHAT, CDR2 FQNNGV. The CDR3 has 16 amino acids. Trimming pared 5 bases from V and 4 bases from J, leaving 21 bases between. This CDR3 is CASSRGGGINHYEQYF. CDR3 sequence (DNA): TGTGCCAGCAGCCGAGGGGGGGGAATAAACCATTACGAGCAGTACTTC.

This chain's CDR3 is CASSRRTGTDNQPQHF. CDR3 DNA sequence: TGTGCCAGTAGTCGCAGAACCGGGACGGATAATCAGCCCCAGCATTTT. The rearrangement joins TRBV19 to TRBJ1-5; D is possibly TRBD1 (5 bases). The V end lost 5 bases, the J end lost 4 bases, and 18 bases lay between the germline ends. The CDR3 runs 16 residues. Per germline, CDR1 LNHDA and CDR2 SQIVND (reference sequence). Full variable domain (rest looked up from reference TRBV19 and TRBJ1-5): DGGITQSPKYLFRKEGQNVTLSCEQNLNHDAMYWYRQDPGQGLRLIYYSQIVNDFQKGDIAEGYSVSREKKESFPLTVTSAQKNPTAFYLCASSRRTGTDNQPQHFGDGTRLSIL.

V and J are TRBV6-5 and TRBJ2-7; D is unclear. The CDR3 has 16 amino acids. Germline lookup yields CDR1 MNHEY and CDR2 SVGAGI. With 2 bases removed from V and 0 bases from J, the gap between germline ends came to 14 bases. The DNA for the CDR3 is TGTGCCAGCAGTTACAAAAGACCGTTAAGCTCCTACGAGCAGTACTTC. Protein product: CASSYKRPLSSYEQYF.

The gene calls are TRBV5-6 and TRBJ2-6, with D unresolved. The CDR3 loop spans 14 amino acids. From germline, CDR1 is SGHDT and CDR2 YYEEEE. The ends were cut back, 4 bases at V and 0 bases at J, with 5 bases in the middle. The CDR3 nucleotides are TGTGCCAGCAGCGCGTACTCTGGGGCCAACGTCCTGACTTTC. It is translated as CASSAYSGANVLTF. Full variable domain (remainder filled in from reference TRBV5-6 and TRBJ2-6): DAGVTQSPTHLIKTRGQQVTLRCSPKSGHDTVSWYQQALGQGPQFIFQYYEEEERQRGNFPDRFSGHQFPNYSSELNVNALLLGDSALYLCASSAYSGANVLTFGAGSRLTVL.

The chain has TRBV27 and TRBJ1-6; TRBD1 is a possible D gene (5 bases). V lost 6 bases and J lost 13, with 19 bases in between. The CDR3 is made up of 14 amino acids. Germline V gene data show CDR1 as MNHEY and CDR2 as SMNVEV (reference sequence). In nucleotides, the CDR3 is TGTGCCAGCAGGTCCGGGCTACAGGCGAATCCCCTCCACTTT. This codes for CASRSGLQANPLHF.

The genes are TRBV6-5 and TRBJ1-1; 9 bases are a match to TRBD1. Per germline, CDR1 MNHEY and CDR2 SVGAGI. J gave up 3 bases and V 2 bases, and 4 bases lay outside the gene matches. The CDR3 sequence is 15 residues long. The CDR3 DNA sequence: TGTGCCAGCAGTTACGGTCGGGACAGGGACACTGAAGCTTTCTTT. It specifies CASSYGRDRDTEAFF.

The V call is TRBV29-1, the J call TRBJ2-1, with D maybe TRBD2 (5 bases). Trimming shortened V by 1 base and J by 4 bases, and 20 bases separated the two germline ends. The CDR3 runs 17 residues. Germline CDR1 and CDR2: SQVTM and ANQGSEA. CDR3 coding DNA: TGCAGCGTTGAAGTACCAAAGGAGGAAGGACGATACAATGAGCAGTTCTTC. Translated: CSVEVPKEEGRYNEQFF.

The CDR3 nucleotides read TGTGCCAGCAGTTACACCTCCGGGACAGGGATAAAACTGTTTTTT. Protein product: CASSYTSGTGIKLFF. The chain has TRBV6-6 and TRBJ1-4; 9 bases align to TRBD1. This CDR3 comprises 15 residues. The V gene's germline CDR1 is MNHNY and CDR2 SVGAGI (reference sequence). J was trimmed by 10 bases and V by 2 bases; bases with no gene match: 8.

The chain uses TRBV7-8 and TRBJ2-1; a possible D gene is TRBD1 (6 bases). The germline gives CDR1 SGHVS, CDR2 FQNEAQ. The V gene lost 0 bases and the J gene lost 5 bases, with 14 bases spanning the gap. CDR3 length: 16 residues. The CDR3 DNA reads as TGTGCCAGCAGCTTAGCCTTTCAGGGGCGGAACAATGAGCAGTTCTTC. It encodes CASSLAFQGRNNEQFF.

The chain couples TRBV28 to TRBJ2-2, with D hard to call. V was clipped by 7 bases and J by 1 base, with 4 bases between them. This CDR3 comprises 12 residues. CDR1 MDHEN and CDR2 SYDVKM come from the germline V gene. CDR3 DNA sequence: TGTGCCAGCAAAAGGAACACCGGGGAGCTGTTTTTT. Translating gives CASKRNTGELFF.

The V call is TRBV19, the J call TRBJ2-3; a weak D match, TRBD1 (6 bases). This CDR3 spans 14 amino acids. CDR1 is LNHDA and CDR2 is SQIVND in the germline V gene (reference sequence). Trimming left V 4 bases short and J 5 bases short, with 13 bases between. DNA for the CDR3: TGTGCCAGTAGTAGGGGGCAAGGTTTAGATACGCAGTATTTT. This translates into CASSRGQGLDTQYF. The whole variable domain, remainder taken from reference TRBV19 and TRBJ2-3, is DGGITQSPKYLFRKEGQNVTLSCEQNLNHDAMYWYRQDPGQGLRLIYYSQIVNDFQKGDIAEGYSVSREKKESFPLTVTSAQKNPTAFYLCASSRGQGLDTQYFGPGTRLTVL.

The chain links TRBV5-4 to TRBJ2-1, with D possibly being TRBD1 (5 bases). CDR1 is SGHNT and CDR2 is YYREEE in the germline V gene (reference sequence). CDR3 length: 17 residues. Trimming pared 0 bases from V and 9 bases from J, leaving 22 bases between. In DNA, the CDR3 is TGTGCCAGCAGCTTGGAAGTGACAGCCCGGACCAAGGGTGAGCAGTTCTTC. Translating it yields CASSLEVTARTKGEQFF.

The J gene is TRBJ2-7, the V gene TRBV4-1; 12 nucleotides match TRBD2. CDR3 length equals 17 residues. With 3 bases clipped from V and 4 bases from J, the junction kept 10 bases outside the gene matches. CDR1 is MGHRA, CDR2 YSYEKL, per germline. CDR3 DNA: TGCGCCAGCAGCCAGACTACCGGGACTAGCGGGTTGTACGAGCAGTACTTC. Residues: CASSQTTGTSGLYEQYF.

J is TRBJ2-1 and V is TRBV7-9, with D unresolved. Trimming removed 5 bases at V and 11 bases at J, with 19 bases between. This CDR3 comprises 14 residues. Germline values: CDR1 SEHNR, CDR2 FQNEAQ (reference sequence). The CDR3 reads CASSRNTYTAKQFF. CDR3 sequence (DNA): TGTGCCAGCAGCCGCAATACTTATACCGCTAAGCAGTTCTTC.

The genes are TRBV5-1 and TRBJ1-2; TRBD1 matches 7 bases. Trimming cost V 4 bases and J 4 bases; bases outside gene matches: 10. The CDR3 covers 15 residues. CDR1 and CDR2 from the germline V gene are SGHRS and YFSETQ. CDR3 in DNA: TGCGCCAGCAGCCCCCGGGACAGTACCTCCTATGGCTACACCTTC. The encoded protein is CASSPRDSTSYGYTF. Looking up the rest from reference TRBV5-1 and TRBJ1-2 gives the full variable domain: KAGVTQTPRYLIKTRGQQVTLSCSPISGHRSVSWYQQTPGQGLQFLFEYFSETQRNKGNFPGRFSGRQFSNSRSEMNVSTLELGDSALYLCASSPRDSTSYGYTFGSGTRLTVV.